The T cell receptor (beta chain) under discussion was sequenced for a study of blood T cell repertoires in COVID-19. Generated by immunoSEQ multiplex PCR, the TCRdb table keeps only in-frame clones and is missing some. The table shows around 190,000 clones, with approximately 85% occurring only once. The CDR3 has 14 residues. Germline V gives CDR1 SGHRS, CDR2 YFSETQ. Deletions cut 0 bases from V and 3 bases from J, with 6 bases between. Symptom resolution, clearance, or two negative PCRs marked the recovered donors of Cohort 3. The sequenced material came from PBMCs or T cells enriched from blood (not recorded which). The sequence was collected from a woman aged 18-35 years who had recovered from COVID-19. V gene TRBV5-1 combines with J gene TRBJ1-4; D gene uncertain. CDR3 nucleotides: TGCGCCAGCAGCTTGGGTTCAGCTAATGAAAAACTGTTTTTT. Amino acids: CASSLGSANEKLFF.